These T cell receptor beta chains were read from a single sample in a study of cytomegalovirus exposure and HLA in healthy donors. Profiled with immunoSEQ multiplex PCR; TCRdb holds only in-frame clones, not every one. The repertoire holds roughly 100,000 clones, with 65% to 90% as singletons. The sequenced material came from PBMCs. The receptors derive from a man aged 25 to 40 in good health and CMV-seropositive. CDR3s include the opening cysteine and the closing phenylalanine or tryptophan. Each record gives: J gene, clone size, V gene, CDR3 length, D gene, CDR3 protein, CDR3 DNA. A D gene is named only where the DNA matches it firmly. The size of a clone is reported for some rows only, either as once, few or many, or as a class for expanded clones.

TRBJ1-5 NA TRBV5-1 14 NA CASSLQGSGQPQHF TGCGCCAGCAGCCTACAGGGTTCAGGACAGCCCCAGCATTTT
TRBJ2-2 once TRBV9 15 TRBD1 CASSSQGAQTGELFF TGTGCCAGCAGCTCACAGGGGGCGCAAACCGGGGAGCTGTTTTTT
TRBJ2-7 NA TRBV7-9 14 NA CASSRSPPGYEQYF TGTGCCAGCAGCCGGTCACCCCCAGGTTACGAGCAGTACTTC
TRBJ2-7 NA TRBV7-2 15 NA CASSLFSPGHYEQYF TGTGCCAGCAGCTTATTTTCCCCAGGACACTACGAGCAGTACTTC
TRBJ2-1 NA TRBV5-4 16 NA CASSLGGSLSYNEQFF TGTGCCAGCAGCTTGGGGGGCTCTCTCTCCTACAATGAGCAGTTCTTC
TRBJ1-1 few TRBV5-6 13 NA CASSLGRDTEAFF TGTGCCAGCAGCTTGGGGAGGGACACTGAAGCTTTCTTT
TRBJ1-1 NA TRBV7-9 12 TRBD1 CASSWDRGRAFF TGTGCCAGCAGCTGGGACAGAGGGCGAGCTTTCTTT
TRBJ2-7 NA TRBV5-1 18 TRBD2 CASSLGPSGGGSSYEQYF TGCGCCAGCAGCTTGGGCCCTAGCGGGGGCGGAAGCTCCTACGAGCAGTACTTC
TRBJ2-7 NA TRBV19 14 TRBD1 CASSVGQGKYEQYF TGTGCCAGTAGTGTAGGACAGGGGAAGTACGAGCAGTACTTC
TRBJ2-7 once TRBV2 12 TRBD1 CASRTGGYEQYF TGTGCCAGCAGGACAGGGGGCTACGAGCAGTACTTC
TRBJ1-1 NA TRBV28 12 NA CASSWGLTEAFF TGTGCCAGCAGTTGGGGACTAACTGAAGCTTTCTTT
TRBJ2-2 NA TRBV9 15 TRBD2 CASSRAGGRTGELFF TGTGCCAGCAGCCGAGCGGGGGGGCGTACCGGGGAGCTGTTTTTT
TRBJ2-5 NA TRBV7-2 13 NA CASSLGQQETQYF TGTGCCAGCAGCTTGGGACAACAAGAGACCCAGTACTTC